Presented here are 27 T cell receptor beta chains from one specimen sequenced in a study of CD8 T cells in ankylosing spondylitis. TCRdb passed the 5' RACE reads through MiXCR, listing each CDR3 protein once. The table records roughly 370,000 distinct CDR3 sequences, about 20% of them present only once. Whole-study results and caveats: Characteristic of ankylosing spondylitis blood, it appeared, was a TCR beta motif comprising about eight highly homologous variants.

No antigens are known for them. Source material: blood, either unsorted or a sorted T cell fraction (not recorded which). Receptors originate from a male donor with ankylosing spondylitis.

The J gene is TRBJ2-3, the V gene TRBV7-3; D may match TRBD1 or TRBD2 (6 bases each). The germline V gene has CDR1 SGHTA and CDR2 FQGTGA. V was shortened by 5 bases and J by 7 bases, with 16 bases between the two germline ends. The length of the CDR3 is 14 residues. CDR3 sequence: CASSPLGGRYTQYF. CDR3 coding DNA: TGTGCCAGCAGCCCACTAGGGGGGCGGTATACGCAGTATTTT.

The CDR3 spells CSVLRDSVFTSTDTQYF. DNA of the CDR3: TGCAGCGTGCTCCGGGACAGCGTGTTTACTAGCACAGATACGCAGTATTTT. This sequence joins TRBV29-1 and TRBJ2-3, with 7 bases matching TRBD1. The CDR3 contains 17 residues. Germline V gene data show CDR1 as SQVTM and CDR2 as ANQGSEA. V lost 6 bases, J lost 0 bases, and 15 bases stayed unmatched.

V gene TRBV3-1 combines with J gene TRBJ1-5, with 10 bases identical to TRBD1. This CDR3 spans 14 amino acids. The junction had 2 bases not matched to a gene; V was cut back by 4 bases and J by 5 bases. The germline V gene has CDR1 LGHDT and CDR2 YNNKEL (reference sequence). CDR3 coding DNA: TGTGCCAGCAGCCGACAGGGGGCAGATCAGCCCCAGCATTTT. Amino acid sequence: CASSRQGADQPQHF. The variable domain in full, with the rest retrieved from reference TRBV3-1 and TRBJ1-5, is DTAVSQTPKYLVTQMGNDKSIKCEQNLGHDTMYWYKQDSKKFLKIMFSYNNKELIINETVPNRFSPKSPDKAHLNLHINSLELGDSAVYFCASSRQGADQPQHFGDGTRLSIL.

The chain has TRBV20-1 and TRBJ2-5; D is perhaps TRBD1 or TRBD2 (6 bases each). V was clipped by 5 bases and J by 5 bases, with 12 bases between them. CDR1 is DFQATT, CDR2 SNEGSKA, per germline (reference sequence). The CDR3 covers 12 residues. The CDR3 DNA reads TGCAGTGCTCGGGGGCTCGCGGAGACCCAGTACTTC. Encoded protein: CSARGLAETQYF.

The chain carries TRBV20-1 and TRBJ1-5; D gene unclear. Per the germline V gene, CDR1 is DFQATT and CDR2 is SNEGSKA (reference sequence). The CDR3 spans 13 residues. Trimming took 6 bases from V and 0 from J, leaving 9 bases between them. For the CDR3, the DNA is TGCAGTGCCCCTGACGGTAGCAATCAGCCCCAGCATTTT. This sequence encodes CSAPDGSNQPQHF.

The chain employs TRBV11-2 and TRBJ2-1; unclear D gene. The CDR3 has 15 amino acids. Germline V gene sequence: CDR1 SGHAT, CDR2 FQNNGV. Trimming pared 5 bases from V and 5 bases from J, leaving 16 bases between. CDR3 nucleotide sequence: TGTGCCAGCAGCACACGACTTTTGGATAACAATGAGCAGTTCTTC. Its translation is CASSTRLLDNNEQFF.

The rearrangement joins TRBV5-4 to TRBJ2-4; D remains ambiguous. V gave up 1 base and J gave up 2 bases, with 10 bases separating them. This CDR3 is built from 15 residues. CDR1 is SGHNT, CDR2 YYREEE, per germline (reference sequence). The CDR3 loop reads CASSLLSTTKNIQYF. For the CDR3, the DNA is TGTGCCAGCAGCTTGCTCTCCACCACCAAAAACATTCAGTACTTC.

The rearrangement uses TRBV5-1 and TRBJ2-3; tentative D call: TRBD2 (7 bases). The V end was cut by 4 bases, the J end by 3 bases, with 30 bases between. There are 20 residues in the CDR3. CDR1 and CDR2 from the germline V gene are SGHRS and YFSETQ. DNA for the CDR3: TGCGCCAGCAGCACGGACGGGACACCTAAGGGAGGGATCGGAACAGATACGCAGTATTTT. Protein product: CASSTDGTPKGGIGTDTQYF.

This clonotype was observed many times. This chain joins TRBV10-3 and TRBJ2-2, with D possibly matching TRBD2 (5 bases). The CDR3 is made up of 14 amino acids. Trimming removed 8 bases from V and 1 base from J, with 11 bases in between. The germline gives CDR1 ENHRY, CDR2 SYGVKD. DNA of the CDR3: TGTGCCATCGGAGGCGCAGTGAACACCGGGGAGCTGTTTTTT. Residues: CAIGGAVNTGELFF.

This clonotype occurred a few times. The V gene is TRBV28, the J gene TRBJ2-7; TRBD1 agrees at 10 bases. The CDR3 runs to 15 residues. J lost 3 bases, V lost 5 bases, and 7 bases had no gene match. Germline CDR1 reads MDHEN; CDR2 reads SYDVKM. As DNA, the CDR3 is TGTGCCAGCAGTACCGCAGGACAGGGGGACTACGAGCAGTACTTC. Its protein is CASSTAGQGDYEQYF.

This clonotype has more than one count but fewer than ten. The rearrangement links TRBV20-1 to TRBJ2-3, with 9 bases aligning to TRBD1. This CDR3 contains 17 residues. Germline loops: CDR1 DFQATT, CDR2 SNEGSKA (reference sequence). V lost 4 bases, J lost 1 base, and 12 bases stayed unmatched. CDR3 sequence: CSATKGTGLMGTDTQYF. CDR3 nucleotide sequence: TGCAGTGCTACCAAAGGGACAGGGCTTATGGGCACAGATACGCAGTATTTT.

This clonotype was detected only a few times. The V gene is TRBV10-3, the J gene TRBJ1-1; D is possibly TRBD1 (6 bases). Trimming stripped 10 bases from V and 4 bases from J, with 13 bases between. The length of the CDR3 is 12 residues. Germline assignment: CDR1 ENHRY and CDR2 SYGVKD. CDR3 sequence (DNA): TGTGCCACCTCACAGGGTGCCACTGAAGCTTTCTTT. It encodes CATSQGATEAFF.

This rearrangement joins TRBV7-3 to TRBJ2-5, with 7 bases lining up with TRBD1. The germline V gene has CDR1 SGHTA and CDR2 FQGTGA. This CDR3 comprises 15 residues. V was clipped by 1 base and J by 4 bases; unmatched bases: 6. The CDR3 sequence is CASSLNRGKTETQYF. CDR3 DNA: TGTGCCAGCAGCTTAAACAGGGGAAAAACAGAGACCCAGTACTTC.

This rearrangement joins TRBV12-3 or TRBV12-4 to TRBJ2-3; D remains ambiguous. This CDR3 contains 16 residues. V shed 1 base and J shed 0 bases, with 11 bases lying between them. The CDR3 nucleotides read TGTGCCAGCAGTTTAGACGTACACGGAAGCACAGATACGCAGTATTTT. The encoded protein is CASSLDVHGSTDTQYF.

This rearrangement joins TRBV6-1 to TRBJ1-5, with D uncertain. The germline gives CDR1 MNHNS, CDR2 SASEGT. CDR3 length: 13 amino acids. V shed 6 bases and J shed 7 bases, with 13 bases lying between them. The CDR3, as DNA: TGTGCCAGCAGCTCTCATTTGGACCAGCCCCAGCATTTT. This sequence encodes CASSSHLDQPQHF.

V and J are TRBV3-1 and TRBJ2-3; D gene ambiguous. The germline V and J ends were trimmed by 1 base and 2 bases, with 7 bases remaining between them. This CDR3 contains 14 residues. Germline V lookup: CDR1 LGHDT, CDR2 YNNKEL (reference sequence). In nucleotides, the CDR3 is TGTGCCAGCAGCCAAGGACCGCTCACAGATACGCAGTATTTT. This translates into CASSQGPLTDTQYF.

The chain employs TRBV5-5 and TRBJ2-5; TRBD1 matches 7 bases. This CDR3 is built from 13 residues. The germline V gene has CDR1 SGHKS and CDR2 YYEKEE (reference sequence). The ends lost 3 bases at V and 5 bases at J; junction bases unmatched: 4. The CDR3 DNA reads TGTGCCAGCAGCTGGACAGGTGGGGAGACCCAGTACTTC. This encodes CASSWTGGETQYF.

This clonotype was recorded only once. The chain links TRBV5-1 to TRBJ1-2; 9 positions match TRBD1. Germline V CDR1 and CDR2: SGHRS, YFSETQ. There are 13 residues in the CDR3. The V gene end was trimmed by 4 bases and the J gene end by 6 bases; junction bases not matched to a gene: 4. CDR3 DNA: TGCGCCAGCAGCCCGGGACAGGGCCATGGCTACACCTTC. This encodes CASSPGQGHGYTF. Using reference TRBV5-1 and TRBJ1-2 for the parts outside the CDR3, the full variable domain is KAGVTQTPRYLIKTRGQQVTLSCSPISGHRSVSWYQQTPGQGLQFLFEYFSETQRNKGNFPGRFSGRQFSNSRSEMNVSTLELGDSALYLCASSPGQGHGYTFGSGTRLTVV.

This clonotype was seen only a few times. The V call is TRBV7-3, the J call TRBJ2-3; 8 positions match TRBD2. The junction had 14 bases not matched to a gene; V was cut back by 8 bases and J by 4 bases. This CDR3 has 16 amino acids. Germline V gene data show CDR1 as SGHTA and CDR2 as FQGTGA. CDR3 DNA: TGTGCCAGCGCGTTGGGACTAGGGGTTCTCGCAGATACGCAGTATTTT. It translates to CASALGLGVLADTQYF.

This clonotype appeared a few times. V is TRBV7-6 and J is TRBJ2-2; no definite D call. The CDR3 is 14 residues long. Looked up from germline, CDR1 is SGHVS and CDR2 is FNYEAQ. The V end was cut by 0 bases, the J end by 6 bases, with 8 bases between. The CDR3 loop reads CASSLAQIPGELFF. In DNA form, the CDR3 reads TGTGCCAGCAGCTTAGCCCAAATCCCCGGGGAGCTGTTTTTT.

V usage is TRBV5-1 and J usage is TRBJ1-2; weak D call: TRBD1 (5 bases). Germline-derived CDR1 and CDR2 are SGHRS and YFSETQ. Trimming took off 5 bases at V and 8 bases at J, with 16 bases between the two ends. The CDR3 spans 13 residues. The CDR3 loop is CASRSTWDLGYTF. CDR3 coding DNA: TGCGCCAGCAGGAGTACGTGGGACTTAGGCTACACCTTC.

The rearrangement joins TRBV9 to TRBJ2-1; D is unclear. This CDR3 is built from 13 residues. Germline lookup yields CDR1 SGDLS and CDR2 YYNGEE. Trimming cost V 3 bases and J 5 bases, with 9 bases left between them. CDR3 sequence reads: CASSAPRDNEQFF. CDR3 bases: TGTGCCAGCAGCGCTCCCCGGGACAATGAGCAGTTCTTC.

This clonotype was recorded a few times. The J gene is TRBJ2-3, the V gene TRBV21-1; the D segment call TRBD2 is taken from the table without a DNA check. TRBV21-1 is recorded as a pseudogene. The CDR3 runs 18 residues. The CDR3 protein is CASSKTSGRRAGADTQYF. The CDR3 DNA sequence: TGTGCCAGCAGCAAGACTAGCGGGAGGAGAGCAGGGGCAGATACGCAGTATTTT.

This clonotype was observed many times. The chain recombines TRBV3-1 with TRBJ1-2; weak D call: TRBD1 (5 bases). CDR1 is LGHDT and CDR2 is YNNKEL in the germline V gene (reference sequence). The CDR3 loop spans 15 amino acids. Trimming removed 1 base from V and 2 bases from J, with 11 bases in between. CDR3 region: CASSQGAPGNYGYTF. Written as DNA, the CDR3 is TGTGCCAGCAGCCAAGGGGCCCCAGGGAACTATGGCTACACCTTC.

This chain connects TRBV12-5 to TRBJ1-5; perhaps TRBD1 as D (6 bases). V was clipped by 6 bases and J by 7 bases, with 19 bases between them. The CDR3 extends over 15 amino acids. From germline, CDR1 is LGHNT and CDR2 FRNRAP. As DNA, the CDR3 is TGTGCTAGTGGCCCGGGGACACCGCCATTGCAGCCCCAGCATTTT. Translated: CASGPGTPPLQPQHF. The whole variable domain, remainder taken from reference TRBV12-5 and TRBJ1-5, is DARVTQTPRHKVTEMGQEVTMRCQPILGHNTVFWYRQTMMQGLELLAYFRNRAPLDDSGMPKDRFSAEMPDATLATLKIQPSEPRDSAVYFCASGPGTPPLQPQHFGDGTRLSIL.

Ten or more counts support this clonotype. The rearrangement joins TRBV28 to TRBJ2-1, with 12 bases lining up with TRBD1. Germline loops: CDR1 MDHEN, CDR2 SYDVKM. J lost 2 bases, V lost 5 bases, and 4 bases had no gene match. The CDR3 sequence is 16 residues long. The CDR3 spells CASSRGTGGPYNEQFF. The CDR3 nucleotides read TGTGCCAGCAGTCGGGGGACAGGGGGCCCCTACAATGAGCAGTTCTTC. Combining the CDR3 with reference TRBV28 and TRBJ2-1 gives the whole variable domain DVKVTQSSRYLVKRTGEKVFLECVQDMDHENMFWYRQDPGLGLRLIYFSYDVKMKEKGDIPEGYSVSREKKERFSLILESASTNQTSMYLCASSRGTGGPYNEQFFGPGTRLTVL.

This sequence joins TRBV9 and TRBJ1-3; D is undetermined. Germline V CDR1 and CDR2: SGDLS, YYNGEE. Trimming pared 3 bases from V and 0 bases from J, leaving 16 bases between. This CDR3 has 17 amino acids. In DNA, the CDR3 is TGTGCCAGCAGCGCCGAACCAGGTTACGACTCTGGAAACACCATATATTTT. Translating it yields CASSAEPGYDSGNTIYF.